This TCR beta chain comes out of a study of T cells in women clearing cervical HPV infection. A note on this clone: The sequenced fragment ends 3 residues before the CDR3 boundary, so the rest is inferred from the germline J gene.

Some clones are missing from TCRdb's copy, which holds only in-frame ones; the method was immunoSEQ multiplex PCR. This sample lists 40,000 to 55,000 clones; its ten largest clones have 0.95% to 1%. Germline V gene lookup returns CDR1 SNHLY and CDR2 FYNNEI. Trimming left V 2 bases short and J 4 bases short, with 14 bases between. There are 15 residues in the CDR3. This sequence joins TRBV2 and TRBJ1-1; a weak D match, TRBD1 (5 bases). The sample was blood buffy coat. The sequence came from a woman between 18 and 75 years old with a cervical HPV16 infection that either progressed to CIN3+ or cleared (not recorded which). The part of the CDR3 DNA that was read is TGTGCCAGCAGTGAATTGGCAGGGAGAGGCACTGAA. Residues: CASSELAGRGTE. The full CDR3 protein reads CASSELAGRGTEAFF.